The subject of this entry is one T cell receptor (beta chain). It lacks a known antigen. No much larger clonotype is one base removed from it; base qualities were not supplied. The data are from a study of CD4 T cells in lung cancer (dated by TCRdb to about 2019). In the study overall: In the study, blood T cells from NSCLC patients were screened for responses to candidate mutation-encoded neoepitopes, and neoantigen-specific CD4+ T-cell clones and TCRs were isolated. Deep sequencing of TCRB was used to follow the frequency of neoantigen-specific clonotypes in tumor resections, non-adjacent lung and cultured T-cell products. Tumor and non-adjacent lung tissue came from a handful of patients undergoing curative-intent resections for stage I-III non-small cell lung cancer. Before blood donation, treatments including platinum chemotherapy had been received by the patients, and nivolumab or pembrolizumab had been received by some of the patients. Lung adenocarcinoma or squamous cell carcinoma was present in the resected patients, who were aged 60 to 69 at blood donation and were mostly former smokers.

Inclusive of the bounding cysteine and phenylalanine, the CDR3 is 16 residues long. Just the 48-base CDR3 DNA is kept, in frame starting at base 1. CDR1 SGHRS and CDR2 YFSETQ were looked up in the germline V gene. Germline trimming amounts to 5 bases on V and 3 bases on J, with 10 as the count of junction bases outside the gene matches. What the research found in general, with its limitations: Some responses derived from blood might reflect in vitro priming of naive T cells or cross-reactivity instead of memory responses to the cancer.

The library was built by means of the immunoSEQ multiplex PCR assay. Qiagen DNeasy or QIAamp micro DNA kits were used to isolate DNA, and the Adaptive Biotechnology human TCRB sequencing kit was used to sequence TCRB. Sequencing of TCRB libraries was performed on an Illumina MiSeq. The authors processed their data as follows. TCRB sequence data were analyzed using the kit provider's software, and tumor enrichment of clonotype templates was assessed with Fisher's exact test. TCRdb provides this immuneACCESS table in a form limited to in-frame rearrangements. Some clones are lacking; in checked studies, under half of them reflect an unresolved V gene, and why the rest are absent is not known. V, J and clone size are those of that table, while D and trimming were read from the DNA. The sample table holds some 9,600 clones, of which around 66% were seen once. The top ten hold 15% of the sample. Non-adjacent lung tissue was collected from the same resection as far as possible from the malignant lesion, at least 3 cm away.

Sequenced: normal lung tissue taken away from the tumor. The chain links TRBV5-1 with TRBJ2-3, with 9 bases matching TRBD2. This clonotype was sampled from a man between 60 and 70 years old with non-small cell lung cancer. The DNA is TGCGCCAGCAGTGGGGGTAGCGGGAGTACAACAGATACGCAGTATTTT. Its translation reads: CASSGGSGSTTDTQYF.